This T cell receptor (beta chain) emerged from a study of blood T cell repertoires in COVID-19. At the level of the study: Donors in the United States, Italy and Spain gave samples during acute or convalescent COVID-19.

Germline V gene sequence: CDR1 LGHNA, CDR2 YNFKEQ. The CDR3 covers 14 residues. Trimming at V came to 4 bases and at J to 3 bases, leaving 2 bases not matched to a gene. Assay used: immunoSEQ multiplex PCR; TCRdb lists only in-frame clones, some missing. The sample contains 73,000 or so clones, about nine tenths of which appear only once. The specimen was peripheral blood. This chain connects TRBV4-2 to TRBJ2-5; 10 bases are a match to TRBD2. The source is a man aged 25-45 years with acute or convalescent COVID-19. The CDR3 protein is CASSPLAGEETQYF. In nucleotides, the CDR3 is TGTGCCAGCAGCCCCCTAGCGGGAGAAGAGACCCAGTACTTC.